This TCR beta chain is from a study of blood T cell repertoires in COVID-19. Overall study context: Acute and convalescent COVID-19 samples came from the United States, Italy and Spain.

Germline values: CDR1 GTSNPN, CDR2 SVGIG (reference sequence). Trimming at V came to 2 bases and at J to 3 bases, leaving 13 bases not matched to a gene. The CDR3 consists of 17 residues. Data came from immunoSEQ multiplex PCR; TCRdb stores just in-frame clones and leaves some out. The sample holds about 150,000 clones, 70% to 85% seen once. The J gene is TRBJ2-3, the V gene TRBV30; 8 nucleotides match TRBD2. The source material was peripheral blood. This TCR derives from a woman in her 50s with acute or convalescent COVID-19. CDR3 amino acids: CAWSKGLPGLETDTQYF. The DNA of the CDR3 is TGTGCCTGGAGTAAAGGGCTTCCGGGACTAGAAACAGATACGCAGTATTTT.